This T cell receptor (beta chain) was sequenced in a study of cytomegalovirus exposure and HLA in healthy donors. Amplification used 60 Vbeta primers and 13 Jbeta primers. Here immunoSEQ multiplex PCR was the method, and the copy in TCRdb shows in-frame clones only, minus some. This repertoire shows 140,000 to 150,000 clones, over 65% found once; its top ten account for around 3%. The sequencing input was PBMCs. This TCR was sampled from a man aged 35-49 years in good health and CMV-seropositive.

The CDR3 DNA reads as TGTGCCAGCAGTGAACGTGTAGGACAGGATAATTCACCCCTCCACTTT. This sequence encodes CASSERVGQDNSPLHF. V gene TRBV2 combines with J gene TRBJ1-6, with 7 bases identical to TRBD1. CDR3 size: 16 residues. J was trimmed by 5 bases and V by 2 bases; bases with no gene match: 6. CDR1 SNHLY and CDR2 FYNNEI come from the germline V gene. Supplemented by reference TRBV2 and TRBJ1-6, the full variable domain reads EPEVTQTPSHQVTQMGQEVILRCVPISNHLYFYWYRQILGQKVEFLVSFYNNEISEKSEIFDDQFSVERPDGSNFTLKIRSTKLEDSAMYFCASSERVGQDNSPLHFGNGTRLTVT.